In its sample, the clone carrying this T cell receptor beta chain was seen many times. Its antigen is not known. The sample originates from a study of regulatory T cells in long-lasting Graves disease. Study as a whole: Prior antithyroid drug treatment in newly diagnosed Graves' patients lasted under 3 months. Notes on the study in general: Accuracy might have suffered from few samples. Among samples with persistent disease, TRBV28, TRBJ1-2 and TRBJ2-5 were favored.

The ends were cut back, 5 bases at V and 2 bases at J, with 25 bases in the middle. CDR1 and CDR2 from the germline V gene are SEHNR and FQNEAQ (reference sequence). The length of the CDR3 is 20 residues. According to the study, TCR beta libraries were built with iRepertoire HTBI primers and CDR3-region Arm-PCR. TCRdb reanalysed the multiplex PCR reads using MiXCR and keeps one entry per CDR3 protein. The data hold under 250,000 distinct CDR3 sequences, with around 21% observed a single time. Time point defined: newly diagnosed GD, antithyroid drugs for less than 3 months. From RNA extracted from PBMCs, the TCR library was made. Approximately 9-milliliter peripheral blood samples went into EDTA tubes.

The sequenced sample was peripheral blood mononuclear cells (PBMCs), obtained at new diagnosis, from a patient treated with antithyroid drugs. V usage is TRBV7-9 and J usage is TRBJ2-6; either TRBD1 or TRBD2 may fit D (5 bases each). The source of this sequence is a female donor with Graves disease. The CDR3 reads CASSTTLPKGAGPGANVLTF. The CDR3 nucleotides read TGTGCCAGCAGCACTACGCTGCCGAAGGGAGCAGGGCCTGGGGCCAACGTCCTGACTTTC.